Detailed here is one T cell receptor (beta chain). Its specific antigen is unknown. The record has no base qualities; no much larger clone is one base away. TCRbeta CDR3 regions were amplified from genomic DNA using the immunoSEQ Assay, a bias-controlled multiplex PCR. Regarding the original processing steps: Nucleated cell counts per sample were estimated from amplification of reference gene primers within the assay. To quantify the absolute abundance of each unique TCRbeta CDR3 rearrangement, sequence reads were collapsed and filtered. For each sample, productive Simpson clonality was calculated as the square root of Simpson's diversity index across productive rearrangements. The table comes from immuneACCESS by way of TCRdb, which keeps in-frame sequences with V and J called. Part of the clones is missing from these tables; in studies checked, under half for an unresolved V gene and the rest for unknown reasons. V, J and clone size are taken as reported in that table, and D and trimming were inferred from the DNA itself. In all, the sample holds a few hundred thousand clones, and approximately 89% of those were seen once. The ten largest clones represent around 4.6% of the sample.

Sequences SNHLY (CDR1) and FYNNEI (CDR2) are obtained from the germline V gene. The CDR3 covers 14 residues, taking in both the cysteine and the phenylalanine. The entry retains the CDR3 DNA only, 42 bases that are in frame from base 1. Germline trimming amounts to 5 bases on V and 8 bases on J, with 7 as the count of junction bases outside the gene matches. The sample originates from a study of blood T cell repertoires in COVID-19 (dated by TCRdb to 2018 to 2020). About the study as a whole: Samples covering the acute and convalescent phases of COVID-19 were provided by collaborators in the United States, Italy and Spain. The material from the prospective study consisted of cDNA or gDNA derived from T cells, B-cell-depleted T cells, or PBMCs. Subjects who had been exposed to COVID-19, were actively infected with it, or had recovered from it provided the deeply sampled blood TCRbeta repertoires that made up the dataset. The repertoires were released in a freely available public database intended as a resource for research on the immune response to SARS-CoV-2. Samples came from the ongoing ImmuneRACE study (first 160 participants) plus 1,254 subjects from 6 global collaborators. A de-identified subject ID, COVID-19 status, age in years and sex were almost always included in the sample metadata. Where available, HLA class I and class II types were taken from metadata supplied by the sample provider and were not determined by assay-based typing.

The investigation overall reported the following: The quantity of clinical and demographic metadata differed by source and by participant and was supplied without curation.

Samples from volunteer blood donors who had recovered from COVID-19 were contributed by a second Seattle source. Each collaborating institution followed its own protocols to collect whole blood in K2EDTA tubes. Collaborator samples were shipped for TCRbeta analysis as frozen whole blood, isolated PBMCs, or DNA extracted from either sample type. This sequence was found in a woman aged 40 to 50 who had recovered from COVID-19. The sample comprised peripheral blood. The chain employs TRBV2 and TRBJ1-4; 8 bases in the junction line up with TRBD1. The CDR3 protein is CASSSGQGGEKLFF. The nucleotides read TGTGCCAGCAGTTCTGGACAGGGCGGGGAAAAACTGTTTTTT.